This T cell receptor (beta chain) was found in a study of cytomegalovirus exposure and HLA in healthy donors. Study summary: Roughly 86 million unique TCRs from HLA-typed donors made up an early data release. The study, taken as a whole, reports: Sequencing depth roughly uniform across donors was assumed in presence/absence analyses. Later on, a genetic analysis was performed. It linked a missense variant in DCLRE1C with V- and J-gene trimming of TCR beta. In a later analysis, productive TCRs from donors in an Asian-associated ancestry cluster reportedly carried fewer N-insertions than the cohort mean.

The trim removed 5 bases at V and 2 bases at J, leaving 12 bases unmatched. There are 18 residues in the CDR3. The germline CDR1 and CDR2 sequences are SGHTA and FQGNSA. PCR used 60 Vbeta primers and 13 Jbeta primers. Some clones are missing from TCRdb's copy, which holds only in-frame ones; the method was immunoSEQ multiplex PCR. The table has more than 100,000 clones, roughly 9.6% seen once; the top ten hold 6.5% to 8.5%. Turning to this clone: Its cognate antigen is unknown.

The V gene is TRBV7-2, the J gene TRBJ2-3; TRBD1 agrees at 11 bases. Sequences were obtained from PBMCs. The sequence was collected from a woman in her thirties or forties in good health and CMV-seropositive. Here the CDR3 reads CASSRPLGQGANTDTQYF. CDR3 nucleotide sequence: TGTGCCAGCAGCCGCCCCCTTGGACAGGGGGCAAACACAGATACGCAGTATTTT.